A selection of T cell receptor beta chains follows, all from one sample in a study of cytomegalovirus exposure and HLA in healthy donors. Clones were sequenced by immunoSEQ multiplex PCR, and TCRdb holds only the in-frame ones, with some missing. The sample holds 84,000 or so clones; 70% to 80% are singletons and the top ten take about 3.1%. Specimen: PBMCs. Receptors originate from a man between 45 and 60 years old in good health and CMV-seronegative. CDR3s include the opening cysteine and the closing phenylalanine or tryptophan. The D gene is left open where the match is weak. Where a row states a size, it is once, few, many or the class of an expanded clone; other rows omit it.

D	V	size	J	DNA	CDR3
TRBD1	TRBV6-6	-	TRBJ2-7	TGTGCCAGCAGTCCGACAGGGGGCTTGACCGAGCAGTACTTC	CASSPTGGLTEQYF
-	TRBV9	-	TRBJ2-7	TGTGCCAGCAGCGTAGTGGCAGGGGGGCTAATCTCCTACGAGCAGTACTTC	CASSVVAGGLISYEQYF
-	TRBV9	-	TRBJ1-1	TGTGCCAGCAGCGTAGCCGGGTACACTGAAGCTTTCTTT	CASSVAGYTEAFF
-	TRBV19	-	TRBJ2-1	TGTGCCAGTAGTCCCCGGACAGACTGGAGCTCCTACAATGAGCAGTTCTTC	CASSPRTDWSSYNEQFF
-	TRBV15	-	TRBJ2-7	TGTGCCACCAGCAGAGATCAGGGGAGCTCCTACGAGCAGTACTTC	CATSRDQGSSYEQYF
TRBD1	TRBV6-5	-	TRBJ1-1	TGTGCCAGCAGTAGGACAGGGGGGAACACTGAAGCTTTCTTT	CASSRTGGNTEAFF
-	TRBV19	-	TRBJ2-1	TGTGCCAGTAGCCCAGACAGAAACAATGAGCAGTTCTTC	CASSPDRNNEQFF
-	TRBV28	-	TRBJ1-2	TGTGCCAGCAGTTCCGAATACACCCCAAACTATGGCTACACCTTC	CASSSEYTPNYGYTF
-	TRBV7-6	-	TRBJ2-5	TGTGCCAGCAGCTTATCTACTCAAGAGACCCAGTACTTC	CASSLSTQETQYF
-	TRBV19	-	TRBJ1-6	TGTGCCAGTAGTATCCCCCCGGGTTGGAATTCACCCCTCCACTTT	CASSIPPGWNSPLHF
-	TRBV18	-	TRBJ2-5	TGTGCCAGCTCACAGGGGCTCCAAGAGACCCAGTACTTC	CASSQGLQETQYF
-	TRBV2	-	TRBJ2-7	TGTGCCAGCAGCCCTAATAGCCCCACCGCCTACGAGCAGTACTTC	CASSPNSPTAYEQYF
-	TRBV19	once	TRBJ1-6	TGTGCCAGTAGTGATTTCCAGGGGAATTCACCCCTCCACTTT	CASSDFQGNSPLHF
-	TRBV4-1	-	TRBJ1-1	TGCGCCAGCAGCCAAGAGGGGCGCACTGAAGCTTTCTTT	CASSQEGRTEAFF
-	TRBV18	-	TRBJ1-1	TGTGCCAGCTCAGCCAGTAAGAACACTGAAGCTTTCTTT	CASSASKNTEAFF
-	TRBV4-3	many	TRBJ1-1	TGCGCCAGCAGCCAAGATCAGGCCCTGAACACTGAAGCTTTCTTT	CASSQDQALNTEAFF
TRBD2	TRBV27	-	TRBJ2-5	TGTGCCAGCAGTTTAGAAGGGCGGGGGGGCCTAAAGACCCAGTACTTC	CASSLEGRGGLKTQYF
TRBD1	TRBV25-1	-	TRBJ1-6	TGTGCCAGCAGTGAAAGGGACAGGGTTTCACCCCTCCACTTT	CASSERDRVSPLHF
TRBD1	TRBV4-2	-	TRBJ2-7	TGTGCCAGCAGCCAGGCAGGGGGCCCCGCGGACGAGCAGTACTTC	CASSQAGGPADEQYF